The rows below give T cell receptor beta chains drawn from one sample of a study of T cells in Graves' hyperthyroidism and ophthalmopathy. TCRdb reanalysed the multiplex PCR reads using MiXCR and keeps one entry per CDR3 protein. Of hundreds of thousands of distinct CDR3 sequences listed, around 15% were seen once; the top ten hold 3.8%. Sequencing was done on a sample of blood. The receptors originated from a woman in her thirties with Graves' hyperthyroidism. Each CDR3 is given with its conserved first and last residue. D genes are given only for firm matches. Only part of the rows carry a size: once, few, many, or a class if the clone is expanded.

size,J,D,V,CDR3,DNA
few,TRBJ1-5,TRBD1,TRBV19,CASSVTGTASNQPQHF,TGTGCCAGTAGTGTTACCGGGACAGCTAGCAATCAGCCCCAGCATTTT
NA,TRBJ2-3,TRBD2,TRBV20-1,CSASTSGNTDTQYF,TGCAGTGCCTCGACTAGCGGGAACACAGATACGCAGTATTTT
NA,TRBJ1-1,TRBD1,TRBV28,CATNLNRGWTEAFF,TGTGCCACCAATCTGAACAGGGGGTGGACTGAAGCTTTCTTT
many,TRBJ2-5,TRBD1,TRBV28,CASSRDRGRQETQYF,TGTGCCAGCAGTCGGGACAGGGGGCGGCAAGAGACCCAGTACTTC
many,TRBJ2-1,NA,TRBV5-1,CASSPWDSKGEQFF,TGCGCCAGCAGCCCCTGGGACTCTAAAGGGGAGCAGTTCTTC
many,TRBJ1-3,NA,TRBV28,CASMESGSSGNTIYF,TGTGCCAGCATGGAAAGCGGTAGCTCTGGAAACACCATATATTTT
few,TRBJ2-6,NA,TRBV6-2/TRBV6-3,CASSYERAGANVLTF,TGTGCCAGCAGTTACGAGCGTGCTGGGGCCAACGTCCTGACTTTC
few,TRBJ2-7,TRBD2,TRBV11-2,CASSSGSGRALRYEQYF,TGTGCCAGCAGCTCGGGTAGCGGGAGGGCCCTCAGGTACGAGCAGTACTTC
NA,TRBJ2-7,TRBD2,TRBV30,CAWSGRLAGVWEQYF,TGTGCCTGGAGTGGCCGACTAGCGGGAGTGTGGGAGCAGTACTTC
NA,TRBJ2-7,TRBD1,TRBV28,CASSTGVQAYEQYF,TGTGCCAGCAGTACAGGGGTCCAAGCCTACGAGCAGTACTTC
many,TRBJ2-1,NA,TRBV7-9,CASSLSGTLDNEQFF,TGTGCCAGCAGCTTAAGTGGGACGCTTGACAATGAGCAGTTCTTC
NA,TRBJ2-1,NA,TRBV15,CATGRGPSSYNEQSF,TGTGCCACCGGGAGAGGGCCAAGCTCCTACAATGAGCAGTCCTTC
many,TRBJ1-6,TRBD1,TRBV3-1,CASSPSDREDSPLHF,TGTGCCAGCAGCCCCTCGGACAGGGAAGATTCACCCCTCCACTTT
many,TRBJ2-5,NA,TRBV20-1,CSARDMIVGTQYF,TGCAGTGCTAGAGATATGATAGTTGGGACCCAGTACTTC
many,TRBJ2-5,TRBD1,TRBV2,CASGTEQETQYF,TGTGCCAGCGGGACAGAGCAAGAGACCCAGTACTTC
many,TRBJ1-1,NA,TRBV28,CASSPLGADTEAFF,TGTGCCAGCAGTCCGCTGGGGGCCGATACTGAAGCTTTCTTT
many,TRBJ2-1,NA,TRBV5-1,CASSVLTPSSYNEQFF,TGCGCCAGCAGCGTTCTGACCCCTTCCAGTTACAATGAGCAGTTCTTC
few,TRBJ1-5,NA,TRBV5-1,CASSLEGRDSNQPQHF,TGCGCCAGCAGCTTGGAGGGACGGGATTCAAATCAGCCCCAGCATTTT
NA,TRBJ2-1,NA,TRBV18,CASSPLGVEQFF,TGTGCCAGCTCACCTCTAGGTGTTGAGCAGTTCTTC
few,TRBJ2-4,TRBD2,TRBV29-1,CSVLAGAKNIQYF,TGCAGCGTTCTAGCGGGAGCCAAAAACATTCAGTACTTC
many,TRBJ1-1,NA,TRBV20-1,CSAPPVNTEAFF,TGCAGTGCTCCTCCAGTGAACACTGAAGCTTTCTTT
many,TRBJ2-5,NA,TRBV7-2,CASSRDLNQETQYF,TGTGCCAGCAGTCGGGACCTAAACCAAGAGACCCAGTACTTC
few,TRBJ1-3,NA,TRBV7-2,CASSLGPQRGNTIYF,TGTGCCAGCAGCTTAGGTCCACAGCGAGGAAACACCATATATTTT
many,TRBJ2-7,NA,TRBV6-2/TRBV6-3,CASSYRRAEQYF,TGTGCCAGCAGTTATCGACGGGCCGAGCAGTACTTC
many,TRBJ2-1,NA,TRBV30,CAWSESGLEQFF,TGTGCCTGGAGTGAATCGGGCCTAGAGCAGTTCTTC
many,TRBJ2-3,TRBD1,TRBV28,CASTRRGRADTQYF,TGTGCCAGCACCCGCAGGGGGCGGGCAGATACGCAGTATTTT
few,TRBJ2-1,TRBD1,TRBV7-9,CASSSSPGQGTGEQFF,TGTGCCAGCAGCTCTTCCCCGGGACAGGGGACCGGTGAGCAGTTCTTC